The 22 T cell receptor beta chains below all came from one sample that was sequenced in a study of blood T cells in healthy people across ages. Sample-barcoded 5' priming and a J-beta primer mix drove a second PCR of roughly 6 to 12 cycles. TCRdb re-analysed the 5' RACE reads in MiXCR, keeping a single row per CDR3 protein. Among 1.5 million to 2 million distinct CDR3 sequences listed, roughly 27% were seen once. Sample: blood. The receptor set was obtained from a woman aged 30 to 39 in good health.

There are a few counts of this clonotype. CDR3 sequence reads: CASREQASGANVLTF. The DNA of the CDR3 is TGTGCCAGCAGGGAACAGGCCTCTGGGGCCAACGTCCTGACTTTC. This chain links TRBV2 with TRBJ2-6, with D maybe TRBD1 (5 bases). From germline, CDR1 is SNHLY and CDR2 FYNNEI. The CDR3 contains 15 residues. Trimming stripped 6 bases from V and 0 bases from J, with 9 bases between.

This clonotype was recorded a few times. The V call is TRBV20-1, the J call TRBJ2-7; 8 bases align to TRBD2. Germline V lookup: CDR1 DFQATT, CDR2 SNEGSKA (reference sequence). The CDR3 runs to 17 residues. Losses at the gene ends were 0 bases for V and 5 bases for J; bases not matched to a gene: 15. The CDR3 protein is CSARDTGGVWANHEQYF. The CDR3 nucleotides are TGCAGTGCTAGAGATACGGGAGGGGTATGGGCTAATCACGAGCAGTACTTC.

This sequence joins TRBV29-1 and TRBJ2-7, with no clear D. The CDR3 has 12 amino acids. The germline gives CDR1 SQVTM, CDR2 ANQGSEA. V lost 3 bases, J lost 9 bases, and 15 bases lay in between. CDR3 protein: CSVDVGSGGQYF. The CDR3 DNA reads as TGCAGCGTTGACGTGGGATCGGGTGGGCAGTACTTC.

This clonotype was seen many times. The gene calls are TRBV5-6 and TRBJ2-5; D is uncertain. Trimming took 0 bases from V and 4 from J, leaving 22 bases between them. Germline V gene lookup returns CDR1 SGHDT and CDR2 YYEEEE. CDR3 length: 18 amino acids. In DNA form, the CDR3 reads TGTGCCAGCAGCTTGGTTGTCTCTGGCGCCCTCTCAGCAGAGACCCAGTACTTC. Protein product: CASSLVVSGALSAETQYF.

V and J are TRBV12-3 or TRBV12-4 and TRBJ1-1, with D hard to call. Trimming cost V 1 base and J 11 bases, with 20 bases left between them. This CDR3 spans 15 amino acids. This chain's CDR3 is CASSLGRVEVRPAFF. The DNA for the CDR3 is TGTGCCAGCAGTTTAGGGAGGGTGGAGGTACGTCCGGCTTTCTTT.

This clonotype occurred a few times. J is TRBJ2-5 and V is TRBV14; maybe TRBD2 (5 bases). This CDR3 region has 15 residues. Per the germline V gene, CDR1 is SGHDN and CDR2 is FVKESK. The V end was cut by 2 bases, the J end by 0 bases, with 10 bases between. The CDR3 nucleotides are TGTGCCAGCAGCCAAAAGGACTGGTACCAAGAGACCCAGTACTTC. Translated: CASSQKDWYQETQYF. Full variable domain (rest looked up from reference TRBV14 and TRBJ2-5): EAGVTQFPSHSVIEKGQTVTLRCDPISGHDNLYWYRRVMGKEIKFLLHFVKESKQDESGMPNNRFLAERTGGTYSTLKVQPAELEDSGVYFCASSQKDWYQETQYFGPGTRLLVL.

This clonotype was counted ten times or more. The CDR3 coding sequence is TGTGCCAGCAGCTCCCGACTAGCGGGGTCGTCCTACGAGCAGTACTTC. It specifies CASSSRLAGSSYEQYF. The J gene is TRBJ2-7, the V gene TRBV9; 11 nucleotides agree with TRBD2. Germline V gene sequence: CDR1 SGDLS, CDR2 YYNGEE. After removal of 4 bases from V and 1 base from J, the junction contained 7 bases not matched to a gene. The CDR3 sequence is 16 residues long.

The chain recombines TRBV10-3 with TRBJ2-1; 7 bases align to TRBD2. There are 15 residues in the CDR3. V shed 4 bases, J shed 6 bases, and the junction held 9 bases outside the gene matches. Germline CDR1 ENHRY, CDR2 SYGVKD. CDR3 DNA: TGTGCCATCAGTGGGGCCTCGGGACTAACCAATGAGCAGTTCTTC. Amino acids: CAISGASGLTNEQFF.

The CDR3 region is CSASGGGSYNEQFF. CDR3 bases: TGCAGTGCTAGCGGGGGGGGCTCCTACAATGAGCAGTTCTTC. The chain carries TRBV20-1 and TRBJ2-1, with 8 bases identical to TRBD2. V gave up 3 bases and J gave up 0 bases; unmatched junction bases: 1. CDR3 length equals 14 residues. Germline CDR1 reads DFQATT; CDR2 reads SNEGSKA (reference sequence).

This clonotype was seen more than once but under ten times. V is TRBV28 and J is TRBJ2-7; 10 positions agree with TRBD1. The CDR3 consists of 15 residues. Germline loops: CDR1 MDHEN, CDR2 SYDVKM. Losses at the gene ends were 2 bases for V and 6 bases for J; bases not matched to a gene: 7. The CDR3 spells CASSLPGTGALEQYF. CDR3 nucleotide sequence: TGTGCCAGCAGTTTACCCGGGACAGGGGCTCTCGAGCAGTACTTC. The whole variable domain, remainder taken from reference TRBV28 and TRBJ2-7, is DVKVTQSSRYLVKRTGEKVFLECVQDMDHENMFWYRQDPGLGLRLIYFSYDVKMKEKGDIPEGYSVSREKKERFSLILESASTNQTSMYLCASSLPGTGALEQYFGPGTRLTVT.

The chain joins TRBV12-3 or TRBV12-4 to TRBJ1-1; D unresolved. There are 12 residues in the CDR3. Trimming removed 2 bases from V and 5 bases from J, with 6 bases in between. The CDR3, as DNA: TGTGCCAGCAGTTTAATAGCGACTGAAGCTTTCTTT. Amino acid sequence: CASSLIATEAFF.

The chain joins TRBV30 to TRBJ1-5; D possibly corresponds to TRBD1 (5 bases). V was shortened by 0 bases and J by 11 bases, with 14 bases between the two germline ends. The germline V gene has CDR1 GTSNPN and CDR2 SVGIG (reference sequence). CDR3 length equals 13 residues. The CDR3 reads CAWSVPGGGAQHF. CDR3 in DNA: TGTGCCTGGAGTGTGCCGGGAGGAGGGGCCCAGCATTTT.

The chain links TRBV24-1 to TRBJ2-1; 9 bases map to TRBD2. V dropped 3 bases and J dropped 7; count of bases not matched to a gene: 9. This CDR3 has 16 residues. Looked up from germline, CDR1 is KGHDR and CDR2 is SFDVKD. The CDR3 DNA is TGTGCCACCAGTGATCCGGGCGGGGGGGCCAGGAATGAGCAGTTCTTC. It yields the protein CATSDPGGGARNEQFF.

Only one count was recorded for this clonotype. In DNA, the CDR3 is TGTGCCAGCAGCCGGGACCCACCCTCTGGGGCCAACGTCCTGACTTTC. Its protein product is CASSRDPPSGANVLTF. The chain employs TRBV11-2 and TRBJ2-6; either TRBD1 or TRBD2 may fit D (5 bases each). The V end was cut by 5 bases, the J end by 0 bases, with 11 bases between. The CDR3 has 16 residues. The germline CDR1 and CDR2 sequences are SGHAT and FQNNGV. The full variable domain, its missing parts supplied by reference TRBV11-2 and TRBJ2-6, is EAGVAQSPRYKIIEKRQSVAFWCNPISGHATLYWYQQILGQGPKLLIQFQNNGVVDDSQLPKDRFSAERLKGVDSTLKIQPAKLEDSAVYLCASSRDPPSGANVLTFGAGSRLTVL.

The genes are TRBV20-1 and TRBJ1-2; 9 bases fit TRBD1. Germline V gene sequence: CDR1 DFQATT, CDR2 SNEGSKA (reference sequence). Trimming cost V 5 bases and J 2 bases; bases outside gene matches: 6. CDR3 size: 14 residues. As DNA, the CDR3 is TGCAGTGCTTACCTAGGGACAGGGAACTATGGCTACACCTTC. Translating gives CSAYLGTGNYGYTF.

This clonotype occurred many times. The chain recombines TRBV10-3 with TRBJ2-7; tentatively, D is TRBD2 (5 bases). The CDR3 covers 14 residues. The V end was cut by 4 bases, the J end by 4 bases, with 14 bases between. Germline V gene lookup returns CDR1 ENHRY and CDR2 SYGVKD. The CDR3 is CAISGGSIIYEQYF. CDR3 nucleotide sequence: TGTGCCATCAGTGGTGGGAGTATAATATACGAGCAGTACTTC.

The chain has TRBV5-5 and TRBJ2-4; weak D call: TRBD2 (5 bases). In germline, CDR1 is SGHKS, CDR2 YYEKEE (reference sequence). V gave up 4 bases and J gave up 8 bases, with 16 bases separating them. CDR3 size: 14 residues. CDR3 sequence: CASSDYRWMDIQYF. The CDR3 DNA reads as TGTGCCAGCAGCGACTACAGATGGATGGACATTCAGTACTTC.

The J gene is TRBJ2-5, the V gene TRBV27, with D possibly called TRBD1 or TRBD2 (5 bases each). Trimming took off 4 bases at V and 5 bases at J, with 17 bases between the two ends. This CDR3 has 15 amino acids. Germline CDR1 MNHEY, CDR2 SMNVEV (reference sequence). The CDR3 here is CASSSAWGSGETQYF. For the CDR3, the DNA is TGTGCCAGCAGTTCCGCCTGGGGGTCGGGGGAGACCCAGTACTTC.

Only a few counts were recorded for this clonotype. The V gene is TRBV9, the J gene TRBJ2-1; TRBD2 matches 11 bases. V lost 0 bases, J lost 3 bases, and 5 bases stayed unmatched. The CDR3 covers 17 residues. CDR1 and CDR2 (germline): SGDLS, YYNGEE. The CDR3 DNA sequence: TGTGCCAGCAGCGTAGATACTAGCGGGGGACACTACAATGAGCAGTTCTTC. It yields the protein CASSVDTSGGHYNEQFF.

This clonotype appeared a few times. The chain combines TRBV7-2 with TRBJ2-3; 9 positions match TRBD1. The V and J ends lost 5 bases and 5 bases, in that order; junction bases with no gene match: 8. The CDR3 covers 15 residues. Germline V CDR1 and CDR2: SGHTA, FQGNSA. This CDR3 reads CASSVDRGSLDTQYF. In DNA, the CDR3 is TGTGCCAGCAGCGTTGACAGGGGGTCGTTAGATACGCAGTATTTT.

A word on this clonotype: A much larger clone lies a single base off, so this may be a read error. This rearrangement joins TRBV20-1 to TRBJ1-2, with a weak D call TRBD1 (5 bases). CDR1 and CDR2 (germline): DFQATT, SNEGSKA (reference sequence). The CDR3 totals 10 residues. In DNA form, the CDR3 reads TGCAGTGCCTGGGGGAGTGGCTGCACCTTC. It is translated as CSAWGSGCTF.

This rearrangement joins TRBV12-3 or TRBV12-4 to TRBJ1-3; no firm D call. Trimming left V 1 base short and J 0 bases short, with 7 bases between. The length of the CDR3 is 15 residues. CDR3 DNA sequence: TGTGCCAGCAGTTTAGTCGTGGACTCTGGAAACACCATATATTTT. It is translated as CASSLVVDSGNTIYF.